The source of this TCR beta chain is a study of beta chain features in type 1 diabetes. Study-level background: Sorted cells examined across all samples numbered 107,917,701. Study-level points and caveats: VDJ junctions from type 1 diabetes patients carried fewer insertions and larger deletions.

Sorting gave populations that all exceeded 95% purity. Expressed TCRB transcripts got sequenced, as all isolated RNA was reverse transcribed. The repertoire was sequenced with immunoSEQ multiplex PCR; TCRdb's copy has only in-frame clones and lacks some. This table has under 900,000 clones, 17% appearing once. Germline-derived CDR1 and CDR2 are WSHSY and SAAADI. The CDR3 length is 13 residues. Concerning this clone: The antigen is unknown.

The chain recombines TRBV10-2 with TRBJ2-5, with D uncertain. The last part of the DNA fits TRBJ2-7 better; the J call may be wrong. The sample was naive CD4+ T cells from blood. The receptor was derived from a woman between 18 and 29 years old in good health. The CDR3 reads CASSVASTYEQYF. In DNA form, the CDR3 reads TGCGCCAGCAGTGTTGCCAGCACCTACGAGCAGTACTTC.